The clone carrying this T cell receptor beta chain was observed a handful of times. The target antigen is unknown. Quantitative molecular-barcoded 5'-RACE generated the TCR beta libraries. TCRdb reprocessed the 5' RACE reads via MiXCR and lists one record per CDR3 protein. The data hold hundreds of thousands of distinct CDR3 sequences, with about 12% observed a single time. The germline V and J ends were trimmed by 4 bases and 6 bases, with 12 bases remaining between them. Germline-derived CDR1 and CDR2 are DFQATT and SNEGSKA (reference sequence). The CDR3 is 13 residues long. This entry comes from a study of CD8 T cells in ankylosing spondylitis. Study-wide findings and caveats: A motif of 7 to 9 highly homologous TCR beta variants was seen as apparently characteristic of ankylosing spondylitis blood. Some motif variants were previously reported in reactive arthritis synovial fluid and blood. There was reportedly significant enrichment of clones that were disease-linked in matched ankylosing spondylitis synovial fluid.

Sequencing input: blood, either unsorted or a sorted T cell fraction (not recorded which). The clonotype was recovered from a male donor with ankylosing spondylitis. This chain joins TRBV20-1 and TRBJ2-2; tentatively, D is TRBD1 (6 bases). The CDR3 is CSAITGPAGELFF. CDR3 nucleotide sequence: TGCAGTGCTATTACAGGGCCGGCCGGGGAGCTGTTTTTT.